The sequence of this TCR beta chain was determined in a study of T-cell reconstitution after alpha-beta-depleted transplantation in children. Per the germline V gene, CDR1 is SGHTA and CDR2 is FQGNSA. The germline V and J ends were trimmed by 0 bases and 8 bases, with 18 bases remaining between them. This CDR3 comprises 16 residues. This clonotype was counted between two and nine times. During its preparation, the TCRbeta library received unique molecular identifiers. TCRdb processed the PCR reads anew with MiXCR; each CDR3 protein has one entry. The sample lists 440,000 or so distinct CDR3 sequences, approximately 11% occurring once.

Sequencing used PBMCs from the stem cell graft donor, obtained from the stem cell graft. This chain joins TRBV7-2 and TRBJ2-3; TRBD1 or TRBD2 may be the D gene (5 bases each). The sequence was obtained from a human donor who donated a stem cell graft to a child with acute myeloid leukemia. The CDR3, as DNA: TGTGCCAGCAGCTTAGCGTTCGCGGGCCAGGGTGGTACGCAGTATTTT. Its translation: CASSLAFAGQGGTQYF.